The 9 T cell receptor beta chains below all came from one sample that was sequenced in a study of post-analysis software for immune sequencing data (dated by TCRdb to between 2015 and 2016). These TCRs' antigens remain unknown. What the research found in general, with its limitations: Significantly higher frequencies in patients than in controls were found for roughly five TRBV segments, including TRBV5-6, TRBV5-1 and TRBV20-1.

The library relied on PCR. Sequenced on an Illumina HiSeq 2500. To reduce PCR and sequencing biases, unique molecular identifiers were built into the TCR beta cDNA libraries. TCRdb reprocessed the public reads (quality trimming at Q25 with fastp, clone calling with MiXCR) and kept in-frame beta chains. Under each unique CDR3 protein, matching rows form one entry showing the most common genes and DNA. In all, the sample holds 350,000 to 450,000 distinct CDR3 sequences, and 30% to 45% of those were seen once. Together, the top ten hold around 15% of the sample. Sequenced input: blood. These receptors were collected from a girl aged 5-17 years with multiple sclerosis.

This clonotype was recorded many times. The chain joins TRBV10-3 to TRBJ2-3; D remains ambiguous. The CDR3 contains 12 residues. CDR1 ENHRY and CDR2 SYGVKD come from the germline V gene. V was clipped by 6 bases and J by 8 bases, with 12 bases between them. CDR3 bases: TGTGCCATCAGACCCGACTCCACTACGCAGTATTTT. Translating gives CAIRPDSTTQYF.

V and J are TRBV20-1 and TRBJ1-4; D remains unclear. CDR1 and CDR2 (germline): DFQATT, SNEGSKA (reference sequence). This CDR3 contains 15 residues. Trimming removed 1 base from V and 0 bases from J, with 9 bases in between. The CDR3 DNA follows: TGCAGTGCTAGAGGCAGCTCAGCAACTAATGAAAAACTGTTTTTT. It yields the protein CSARGSSATNEKLFF.

V gene TRBV12-3 or TRBV12-4 combines with J gene TRBJ2-1; 7 nucleotides agree with TRBD2. The CDR3 length is 15 residues. The junction had 15 bases not matched to a gene; V was cut back by 6 bases and J by 10 bases. The DNA of the CDR3 is TGTGCCAGCAGCTGGGAGGGTGTCCCTCCGAGGGAGCAGTTCTTC. Translating gives CASSWEGVPPREQFF.

The DNA of the CDR3 is TGTGCCAGCAGTGCTAACCGGGACAGGGGGCGTAACTATGGCTACACCTTC. Protein sequence: CASSANRDRGRNYGYTF. The J gene is TRBJ1-2, the V gene TRBV6-1; TRBD1 matches 12 bases. V was clipped by 4 bases and J by 1 base; unmatched bases: 7. The length of the CDR3 is 17 residues. Germline V lookup: CDR1 MNHNS, CDR2 SASEGT.

As to this clonotype: One junction end does not reproduce the germline sequence, and a read error may be involved. This chain uses TRBV10-2 with TRBJ2-5; D is unclear. The J call may be incorrect, as the DNA end agrees better with TRBJ2-7. CDR1 is WSHSY, CDR2 SAAADI, per germline. The length of the CDR3 is 12 residues. The CDR3 is CTSSESNHEQYF. CDR3 in DNA: TGCACCAGCAGTGAGTCTAATCACGAGCAGTACTTC.

The chain employs TRBV28 and TRBJ2-4; D is uncertain. The CDR3 is made up of 12 amino acids. The germline V gene has CDR1 MDHEN and CDR2 SYDVKM. V gave up 6 bases and J gave up 5 bases, with 8 bases separating them. The CDR3 here is CASSLWENIQYF. CDR3 DNA sequence: TGTGCCAGCAGCCTTTGGGAAAACATTCAGTACTTC.

This rearrangement joins TRBV7-8 to TRBJ1-2, with D tentatively TRBD1 (5 bases). The CDR3 spans 13 residues. In germline, CDR1 is SGHVS, CDR2 FQNEAQ. Trimming stripped 6 bases from V and 3 bases from J, with 11 bases between. The CDR3 reads CASSTGGYYGYTF. For the CDR3, the DNA is TGTGCCAGCAGTACTGGGGGTTACTATGGCTACACCTTC.

This clonotype has just a few counts. This chain connects TRBV20-1 to TRBJ1-2, with D hard to call. This CDR3 has 11 residues. Germline V gene sequence: CDR1 DFQATT, CDR2 SNEGSKA (reference sequence). Trimming shortened V by 4 bases and J by 3 bases, and 6 bases separated the two germline ends. Written as DNA, the CDR3 is TGCAGTGCTAATCTGCACTATGGCTACACCTTC. This translates into CSANLHYGYTF.

This clonotype has a handful of counts. The J gene is TRBJ1-5, the V gene TRBV12-3 or TRBV12-4, with 9 bases lining up with TRBD1. This CDR3 comprises 15 residues. The ends lost 7 bases at V and 4 bases at J; junction bases unmatched: 8. CDR3 DNA: TGTGCCAGCAAACCGGGACAGGGACGTAATCAGCCCCAGCATTTT. Its protein product is CASKPGQGRNQPQHF.